The clone carrying this T cell receptor beta chain was counted only a few times. The data are from a study of T-cell memory formation after mild COVID-19. 5'RACE, which relied on constant-segment primers, yielded TCR alpha and TCR beta cDNA libraries carrying sample barcodes and UMIs. TCRdb analysed the 5' RACE reads with MiXCR anew, one entry per CDR3 protein. Of roughly 600,000 distinct CDR3 sequences in the sample, roughly 18% were seen once. The CDR3 is 16 residues long. Per the germline V gene, CDR1 is SEHNR and CDR2 is FQNEAQ (reference sequence). V gave up 3 bases and J gave up 3 bases; unmatched junction bases: 7.

Input material: PBMCs or a T cell subset sorted from them (not recorded which). The chain joins TRBV7-9 to TRBJ2-1; 8 bases line up with TRBD1. The receptor was isolated from an adult woman who had mild COVID-19 (a few samples of this study predate the infection). Cell type and time point are not known. The CDR3 loop reads CASSFLQGAVYNEQFF. The CDR3 nucleotides are TGTGCCAGCAGCTTCCTCCAGGGGGCAGTCTACAATGAGCAGTTCTTC.